This T cell receptor beta chain was found in a study of human T cells and chemical hapten exposure. The CDR3 spans 16 residues. V lost 0 bases to trimming and J lost 0 bases, with 11 bases between them. CDR1 is LGHDT, CDR2 YNNKEL, per germline (reference sequence). The time point denotes: patch test 1, 2 weeks after DPC sensitization. The treatment denotes: therapeutic diphenylcyclopropenone sensitization with weekly scalp DPC. This clonotype has at least ten counts. MiXCR, run by TCRdb on the RACE reads, gives a single entry per CDR3 protein. The repertoire holds more than 65,000 distinct CDR3 sequences, with 7% to 8% as singletons.

The clonotype originates from a woman aged 30 to 39 with alopecia areata. Some clones in this sample may be carry-over from other donors' samples. The rearrangement links TRBV3-1 to TRBJ1-2; D possibly corresponds to TRBD1 (6 bases). The source material was whole blood, sampled in connection with sensitization to the hapten diphenylcyclopropenone (DPC). In nucleotides, the CDR3 is TGTGCCAGCAGCCAAGAGATGGGGGCAGCTAACTATGGCTACACCTTC. Its translation: CASSQEMGAANYGYTF.